This is a list of T cell receptor beta chains from one sample in a study of cytomegalovirus exposure and HLA in healthy donors. Libraries were prepared by immunoSEQ multiplex PCR; TCRdb keeps only in-frame clonotypes and omits some of them. Listed are around 130,000 clones; less than 2% falls within the top ten. Sequencing input: PBMCs. The source is a woman aged 40 to 50 in good health and CMV-seronegative. The CDR3 runs from the conserved cysteine through the conserved F or W. The D gene is left open where the match is weak.

cdr3_aa cdr3_nt d_call j_call v_call
CASSSWPSSPNTEAFF TGTGCCAGCAGTTCCTGGCCGTCCAGTCCCAACACTGAAGCTTTCTTT . TRBJ1-1 TRBV6-5
CASSFLGRTGELFF TGCGCCAGCAGCTTCCTCGGTCGCACCGGGGAGCTGTTTTTT . TRBJ2-2 TRBV5-1
CASGDRDTQYF TGTGCCAGCGGCGACAGGGATACGCAGTATTTT . TRBJ2-3 TRBV7-2
CASSAGTVATNEKLFF TGTGCCAGCAGCGCGGGGACAGTTGCAACTAATGAAAAACTGTTTTTT TRBD1 TRBJ1-4 TRBV9
CSARAEQFF TGCAGTGCTAGGGCTGAGCAGTTCTTC . TRBJ2-1 TRBV20-1
CASSLARDTEAFF TGCGCCAGCAGCTTGGCCAGGGATACTGAAGCTTTCTTT . TRBJ1-1 TRBV5-1
CASSITGNQPQHF TGTGCCAGTAGTATAACAGGAAATCAGCCCCAGCATTTT . TRBJ1-5 TRBV19
CATSRVQAAQHF TGTGCCACCAGCAGAGTCCAGGCCGCCCAGCATTTT . TRBJ1-5 TRBV15
CASSPLSLGEAFF TGTGCCAGCTCACCGCTTTCGCTCGGTGAAGCTTTCTTT . TRBJ1-1 TRBV18
CASSSSPVSNTEAFF TGTGCCAGCAGCTCCTCTCCAGTTTCGAACACTGAAGCTTTCTTT . TRBJ1-1 TRBV5-4
CASRQYIYNSPLHF TGTGCCAGCAGACAGTATATCTATAATTCACCCCTCCACTTT . TRBJ1-6 TRBV27
CASSGTGGQPQHF TGTGCCAGCTCAGGGACAGGGGGCCAGCCCCAGCATTTT TRBD1 TRBJ1-5 TRBV18
CASSFLTTGVRGGYNEQFF TGTGCCAGCAGCTTCCTTACCACAGGGGTCCGGGGGGGATACAATGAGCAGTTCTTC . TRBJ2-1 TRBV7-2
CASSSGTGDYGYTF TGTGCCAGCAGCTCTGGGACAGGGGACTATGGCTACACCTTC TRBD1 TRBJ1-2 TRBV7-9
CASSQDRQGFWRKQYF TGCGCCAGCAGCCAAGATCGGCAGGGATTTTGGAGAAAGCAGTACTTC . TRBJ2-7 TRBV4-3
CASSLSGGQPQHF TGTGCCAGCAGCTTATCAGGGGGTCAGCCCCAGCATTTT TRBD1 TRBJ1-5 TRBV5-8